This entry describes one T cell receptor beta chain. Its antigen is currently unknown. PCR was performed using 60 Vbeta and 13 Jbeta primers. This table comes from immunoSEQ multiplex PCR, and its TCRdb copy is limited to in-frame clones, with some not included. This table holds about 74,000 clones. The sample is drawn from a study of cytomegalovirus exposure and HLA in healthy donors. Findings and limits, study-wide: Common viral pathogens (according to a later analysis) appeared linked to several of the most significant clusters. Previous analysis showed most TCR beta V segments were productive about 90% or about 30% of the time.

Per the germline V gene, CDR1 is LGHNA and CDR2 is YSLEER. V was cut by 2 bases and J by 6 bases, with 11 bases left in between. The CDR3 has 13 amino acids. The TCR comes from a female donor in good health and CMV-seropositive. The sequenced sample was PBMCs. The rearrangement joins TRBV4-3 to TRBJ2-7; D perhaps matches TRBD2 (5 bases). The CDR3 sequence is CASSQSERGEQYF. As DNA, the CDR3 is TGCGCCAGCAGCCAATCGGAACGGGGCGAGCAGTACTTC.